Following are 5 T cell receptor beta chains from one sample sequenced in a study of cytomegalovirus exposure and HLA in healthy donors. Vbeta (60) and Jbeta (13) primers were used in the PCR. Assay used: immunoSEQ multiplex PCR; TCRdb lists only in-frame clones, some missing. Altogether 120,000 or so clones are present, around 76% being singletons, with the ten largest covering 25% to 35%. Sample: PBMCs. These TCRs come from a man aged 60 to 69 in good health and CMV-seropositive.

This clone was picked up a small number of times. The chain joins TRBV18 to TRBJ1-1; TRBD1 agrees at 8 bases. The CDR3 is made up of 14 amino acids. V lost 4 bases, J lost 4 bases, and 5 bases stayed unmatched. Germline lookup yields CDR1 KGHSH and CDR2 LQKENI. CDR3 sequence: CASSRGQGGTEAFF. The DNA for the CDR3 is TGTGCCAGCTCACGTGGACAGGGTGGCACTGAAGCTTTCTTT.

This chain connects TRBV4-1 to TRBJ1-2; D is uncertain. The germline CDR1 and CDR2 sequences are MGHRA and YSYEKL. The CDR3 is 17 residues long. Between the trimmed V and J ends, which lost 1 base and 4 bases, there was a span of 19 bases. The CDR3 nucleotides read TGCGCCAGCAGCCAAGCCCCGGGAGGGCGGCAAATCTATGGCTACACCTTC. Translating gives CASSQAPGGRQIYGYTF.

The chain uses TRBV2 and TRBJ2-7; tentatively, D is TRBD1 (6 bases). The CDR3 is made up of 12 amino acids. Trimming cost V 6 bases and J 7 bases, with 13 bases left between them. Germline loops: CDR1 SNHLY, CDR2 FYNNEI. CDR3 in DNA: TGTGCCAGCAGCGTACAGGGAGAGGAGCAGTACTTC. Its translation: CASSVQGEEQYF.

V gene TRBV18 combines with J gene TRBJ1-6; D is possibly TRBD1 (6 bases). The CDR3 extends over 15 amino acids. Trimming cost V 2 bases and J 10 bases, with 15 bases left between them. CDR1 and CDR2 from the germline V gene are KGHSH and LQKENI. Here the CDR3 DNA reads TGTGCCAGCTCACCAACGGCCATGGGGGCCTCACCCCTCCACTTT. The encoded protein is CASSPTAMGASPLHF.

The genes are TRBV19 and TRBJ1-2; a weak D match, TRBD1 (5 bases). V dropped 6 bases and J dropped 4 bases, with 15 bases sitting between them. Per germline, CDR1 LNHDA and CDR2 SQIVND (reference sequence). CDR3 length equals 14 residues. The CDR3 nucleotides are TGTGCCAGTAGCGGCGGCAGGGCGACCTATGGCTACACCTTC. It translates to CASSGGRATYGYTF.